This TCR beta chain was identified in a study of identical twins. Notes on the study in general: The same donors were not followed; conclusions instead depended on cross-sectional statistical analysis.

A note on this clonotype: Its antigen is currently unknown.

The authors used template switching to add a universal primer site and gave cDNA unique molecular identifiers. TCRdb reprocessed the 5' RACE reads via MiXCR and lists one record per CDR3 protein. The table has 400,000 or so distinct CDR3 sequences, approximately 8.8% seen once; the top ten hold 7.5% to 9.5%. The CDR3 is 14 residues long. Germline V lookup: CDR1 MNHEY, CDR2 SVGAGI. Between the trimmed V and J ends, which lost 6 bases and 1 base, there was a span of 12 bases. This sequence was found in a woman aged 45-65 years in good health. The chain recombines TRBV6-5 with TRBJ1-1, with D tentatively TRBD1 (5 bases). Sequenced material: naive T cells sorted from blood. The chain's CDR3 is CASRAGLANTEAFF. The CDR3 DNA is TGTGCCAGCAGGGCAGGGCTTGCGAACACTGAAGCTTTCTTT.